The entry that follows covers one T cell receptor beta chain sequence. This entry comes from a study of blood T cell repertoires in COVID-19. Whole-study context: Researchers got acute and convalescent COVID-19 samples from the United States, Italy and Spain.

Per the study methods: Using reference gene primer amplification, nucleated cell counts were estimated. Libraries were prepared by immunoSEQ multiplex PCR; TCRdb keeps only in-frame clonotypes and omits some of them. V and J calls and clone size are given by that table; D and trimming were obtained from the DNA. This sample has roughly 160,000 clones, with 81% found just once. Germline V CDR1 and CDR2: SGHRS, YFSETQ. CDR3 length equals 14 residues. Trimming removed 4 bases at V and 8 bases at J, with 18 bases between. The sample was PBMCs or T cells enriched from blood (not recorded which). This chain connects TRBV5-1 to TRBJ1-2; D may be TRBD1 (6 bases). The TCR was taken from a woman in her thirties or forties with acute COVID-19. CDR3 DNA sequence: TGCGCCAGCAGCGTCACGGGGGGCGCGGAAGGCTACACCTTC. Amino acid sequence: CASSVTGGAEGYTF.